Below, 21 T cell receptor beta chains from the same sample are listed, as sequenced in a study of spatial heterogeneity in lung cancer. The time point here: blood at routine non-recurrence follow-up after resection. The study sequenced unsorted whole RNA from tumor, nontumor lung or frozen PBMC. MiXCR, applied by TCRdb to the 5' RACE reads, yields one record per CDR3 protein. Here the sample spans about 52,000 distinct CDR3 sequences, less than 9.5% being singletons. Sequencing used PBMCs, obtained at follow-up. Receptor source: a female donor with early-stage non-small cell lung cancer.

This clonotype occurred a few times. J is TRBJ2-2 and V is TRBV2; D is uncertain. Per germline, CDR1 SNHLY and CDR2 FYNNEI. V lost 6 bases, J lost 4 bases, and 15 bases lay in between. This CDR3 spans 15 amino acids. The CDR3 here is CASSIKQTTTGELFF. The CDR3 DNA follows: TGTGCCAGCAGCATAAAGCAGACAACCACCGGGGAGCTGTTTTTT.

This clonotype was found many times. J is TRBJ2-3 and V is TRBV5-1; TRBD2 matches 8 bases. With 1 base clipped from V and 8 bases from J, the junction kept 6 bases outside the gene matches. CDR1 SGHRS and CDR2 YFSETQ come from the germline V gene. The CDR3 runs to 14 residues. The DNA for the CDR3 is TGCGCCAGCAGCTTGCCCGGGACTAGGGTTACGCAGTATTTT. As protein: CASSLPGTRVTQYF.

The chain couples TRBV10-3 to TRBJ2-7; the match to TRBD2 covers 7 bases. The CDR3 runs to 13 residues. Germline V lookup: CDR1 ENHRY, CDR2 SYGVKD. V was clipped by 4 bases and J by 7 bases; unmatched bases: 7. CDR3 protein: CAISAPGREEQYF. The CDR3 DNA follows: TGTGCCATCAGTGCTCCGGGGAGGGAGGAGCAGTACTTC.

This chain links TRBV6-1 with TRBJ1-2; D possibly corresponds to TRBD1 (6 bases). Germline V gives CDR1 MNHNS, CDR2 SASEGT. The ends were cut back, 10 bases at V and 3 bases at J, with 9 bases in the middle. The CDR3 spans 11 residues. The CDR3 spells CATTGYYGYTF. The DNA of the CDR3 is TGTGCCACCACAGGGTACTATGGCTACACCTTC.

The rearrangement links TRBV15 to TRBJ2-3; no definite D call. Germline CDR1 and CDR2: LNHNV and YYDKDF (reference sequence). The CDR3 spans 13 residues. Trimming removed 2 bases from V and 0 bases from J, with 3 bases in between. CDR3 in amino acids: CATSRSSTDTQYF. As DNA, the CDR3 is TGTGCCACCAGCAGATCTAGCACAGATACGCAGTATTTT.

This clonotype was counted only a few times. The chain combines TRBV7-9 with TRBJ1-3, with D unresolved. Germline V gene data show CDR1 as SEHNR and CDR2 as FQNEAQ (reference sequence). V was clipped by 4 bases and J by 0 bases, with 13 bases between them. The CDR3 is made up of 16 amino acids. The CDR3, as DNA: TGTGCCAGCAGCTACCCGGGAGCCAGCTCTGGAAACACCATATATTTT. Residues: CASSYPGASSGNTIYF. Combining the CDR3 with reference TRBV7-9 and TRBJ1-3 gives the whole variable domain DTGVSQNPRHKITKRGQNVTFRCDPISEHNRLYWYRQTLGQGPEFLTYFQNEAQLEKSRLLSDRFSAERPKGSFSTLEIQRTEQGDSAMYLCASSYPGASSGNTIYFGEGSWLTVV.

This clonotype was found a few times. The chain joins TRBV15 to TRBJ1-5; a weak D match, TRBD1 (5 bases). Deletions cut 8 bases from V and 5 bases from J, with 22 bases between. The CDR3 contains 16 residues. CDR1 is LNHNV and CDR2 is YYDKDF in the germline V gene (reference sequence). The CDR3 coding sequence is TGTGCCACCGGGGCAGGGATCACCCGTGAGGATCAGCCCCAGCATTTT. This sequence encodes CATGAGITREDQPQHF. Full variable domain (remainder filled in from reference TRBV15 and TRBJ1-5): DAMVIQNPRYQVTQFGKPVTLSCSQTLNHNVMYWYQQKSSQAPKLLFHYYDKDFNNEADTPDNFQSRRPNTSFCFLDIRSPGLGDTAMYLCATGAGITREDQPQHFGDGTRLSIL.

The chain's CDR3 is CASSLAPQGTDTIYF. For the CDR3, the DNA is TGCGCCAGCAGCTTGGCGCCCCAGGGTACAGACACCATATATTTT. The chain carries TRBV5-1 and TRBJ1-3, with D maybe TRBD1 (5 bases). CDR3 length: 15 amino acids. The germline V gene encodes CDR1 SGHRS and CDR2 YFSETQ. Trimming removed 0 bases from V and 8 bases from J, with 15 bases in between.

This clonotype was detected ten times or more. The J gene is TRBJ2-3, the V gene TRBV3-1, with D perhaps matching TRBD2 (6 bases). Germline CDR1 is LGHDT and CDR2 is YNNKEL (reference sequence). CDR3 length: 13 amino acids. V dropped 4 bases and J dropped 10 bases, with 15 bases sitting between them. CDR3 residues: CASSPASEGAQYF. CDR3 DNA sequence: TGTGCCAGCAGCCCAGCTAGCGAAGGGGCGCAGTATTTT.

A few counts support this clonotype. CDR3 sequence: CASSRPPGTDTQYF. The DNA of the CDR3 is TGTGCCAGCAGCCGACCGCCAGGCACAGATACGCAGTATTTT. This sequence joins TRBV3-1 and TRBJ2-3; D gene ambiguous. Trimming removed 4 bases from V and 1 base from J, with 9 bases in between. The CDR3 contains 14 residues. In germline, CDR1 is LGHDT, CDR2 YNNKEL (reference sequence).

This clonotype came up many times. The chain links TRBV6-6 to TRBJ1-1, with D unclear. This CDR3 region has 14 residues. V shed 6 bases and J shed 2 bases, with 13 bases lying between them. Looked up from germline, CDR1 is MNHNY and CDR2 is SVGAGI (reference sequence). The CDR3 is CASSQSHQNTEAFF. In DNA form, the CDR3 reads TGTGCCAGCAGCCAATCCCACCAAAACACTGAAGCTTTCTTT.

This clonotype has ten or more counts. This chain joins TRBV27 and TRBJ1-1, with 7 bases matching TRBD1. Germline assignment: CDR1 MNHEY and CDR2 SMNVEV (reference sequence). This CDR3 contains 15 residues. V was clipped by 5 bases and J by 4 bases; unmatched bases: 10. CDR3 nucleotide sequence: TGTGCCAGCAGTCCTCCGGGACAGAGTACCACTGAAGCTTTCTTT. This encodes CASSPPGQSTTEAFF.

The chain uses TRBV28 and TRBJ1-5, with D possibly matching TRBD1 (6 bases). The CDR3 has 13 residues. Trimming took off 7 bases at V and 3 bases at J, with 10 bases between the two ends. Germline CDR1 and CDR2: MDHEN and SYDVKM. CDR3 sequence reads: CASNRVDNQPQHF. The DNA of the CDR3 is TGTGCCAGCAACAGGGTGGACAATCAGCCCCAGCATTTT.

The V call is TRBV7-9, the J call TRBJ2-5, with D hard to call. V lost 1 base and J lost 5, with 17 bases in between. Germline V gene data show CDR1 as SEHNR and CDR2 as FQNEAQ (reference sequence). The CDR3 runs 16 residues. The CDR3 bases are TGTGCCAGCAGCTTAGGAGATTGGCCGGCGGAGGAGACCCAGTACTTC. This sequence encodes CASSLGDWPAEETQYF. Based on the CDR3 plus reference TRBV7-9 and TRBJ2-5, the full variable domain is DTGVSQNPRHKITKRGQNVTFRCDPISEHNRLYWYRQTLGQGPEFLTYFQNEAQLEKSRLLSDRFSAERPKGSFSTLEIQRTEQGDSAMYLCASSLGDWPAEETQYFGPGTRLLVL.

Many counts were recorded for this clonotype. V is TRBV4-1 and J is TRBJ2-7; TRBD1 might be the D (7 bases). This CDR3 contains 15 residues. Germline V gene sequence: CDR1 MGHRA, CDR2 YSYEKL. Trimming took off 2 bases at V and 4 bases at J, with 15 bases between the two ends. The CDR3: CASSQPAGQPYEQYF. The CDR3 DNA reads as TGCGCCAGCAGCCAACCCGCGGGACAGCCATACGAGCAGTACTTC.

This clonotype was detected ten times or more. The J gene is TRBJ2-7, the V gene TRBV5-1; 9 nucleotides line up with TRBD1. Trimming removed 4 bases from V and 1 base from J; junction bases left unmatched: 6. The CDR3 runs to 15 residues. Germline V gene lookup returns CDR1 SGHRS and CDR2 YFSETQ. CDR3 sequence: CASSPGQGMSYEQYF. CDR3 sequence (DNA): TGCGCCAGCAGCCCGGGACAGGGCATGTCCTACGAGCAGTACTTC.

This clonotype was seen a few times. The chain recombines TRBV3-1 with TRBJ2-3; TRBD2 matches 8 bases. CDR1 is LGHDT and CDR2 is YNNKEL in the germline V gene (reference sequence). The CDR3 is made up of 18 amino acids. The junction had 8 bases not matched to a gene; V was cut back by 0 bases and J by 0 bases. CDR3 sequence reads: CASSQDPGRGGSTDTQYF. The CDR3 nucleotides read TGTGCCAGCAGCCAAGACCCCGGACGGGGGGGAAGCACAGATACGCAGTATTTT.

This clonotype was seen ten or more times. The V gene is TRBV6-6, the J gene TRBJ2-1, with D perhaps TRBD1 (6 bases). Germline CDR1 reads MNHNY; CDR2 reads SVGAGI (reference sequence). V dropped 8 bases and J dropped 2 bases, with 10 bases sitting between them. The CDR3 runs 13 residues. As DNA, the CDR3 is TGTGCCAGCTCACAGGGACCCTACAATGAGCAGTTCTTC. It codes for CASSQGPYNEQFF.

The chain is built from TRBV6-5 and TRBJ2-6; either TRBD1 or TRBD2 may fit D (5 bases each). Trimming stripped 4 bases from V and 0 bases from J, with 7 bases between. The germline gives CDR1 MNHEY, CDR2 SVGAGI. The CDR3 is 15 amino acids. The CDR3 bases are TGTGCCAGCAGTTCAGGGAGCTCTGGGGCCAACGTCCTGACTTTC. Amino acid sequence: CASSSGSSGANVLTF.

The chain is built from TRBV20-1 and TRBJ2-1; 9 bases agree with TRBD2. The CDR3 extends over 15 amino acids. The V gene's germline CDR1 is DFQATT and CDR2 SNEGSKA (reference sequence). J gave up 5 bases and V 1 base, and 6 bases lay outside the gene matches. Here the CDR3 DNA reads TGCAGTGCTAGAGTGGCGGGGGGGCCCCACAATGAGCAGTTCTTC. This translates into CSARVAGGPHNEQFF.

In its sample, this clonotype was seen many times. The chain recombines TRBV12-5 with TRBJ2-3, with TRBD2 matching over 13 bases. Per the germline V gene, CDR1 is LGHNT and CDR2 is FRNRAP. J gave up 3 bases and V 5 bases, and 5 bases lay outside the gene matches. There are 16 residues in the CDR3. The CDR3 reads CASGPGLAGPTDTQYF. The CDR3 DNA reads TGTGCTAGTGGTCCGGGACTAGCGGGACCAACAGATACGCAGTATTTT. The full variable domain, in which reference TRBV12-5 and TRBJ2-3 provide the parts outside the CDR3, is DARVTQTPRHKVTEMGQEVTMRCQPILGHNTVFWYRQTMMQGLELLAYFRNRAPLDDSGMPKDRFSAEMPDATLATLKIQPSEPRDSAVYFCASGPGLAGPTDTQYFGPGTRLTVL.